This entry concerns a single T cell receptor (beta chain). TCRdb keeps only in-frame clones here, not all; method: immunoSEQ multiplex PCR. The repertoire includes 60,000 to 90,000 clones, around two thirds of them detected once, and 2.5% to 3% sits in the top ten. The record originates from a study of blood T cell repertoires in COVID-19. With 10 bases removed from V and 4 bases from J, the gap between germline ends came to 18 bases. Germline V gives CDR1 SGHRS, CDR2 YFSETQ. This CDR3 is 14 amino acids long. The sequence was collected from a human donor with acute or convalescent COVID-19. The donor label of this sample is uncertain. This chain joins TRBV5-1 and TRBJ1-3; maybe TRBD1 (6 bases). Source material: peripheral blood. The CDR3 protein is CASKPQDSGNTIYF. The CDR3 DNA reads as TGCGCCTCTAAGCCCCAGGACAGCGGAAACACCATATATTTT.